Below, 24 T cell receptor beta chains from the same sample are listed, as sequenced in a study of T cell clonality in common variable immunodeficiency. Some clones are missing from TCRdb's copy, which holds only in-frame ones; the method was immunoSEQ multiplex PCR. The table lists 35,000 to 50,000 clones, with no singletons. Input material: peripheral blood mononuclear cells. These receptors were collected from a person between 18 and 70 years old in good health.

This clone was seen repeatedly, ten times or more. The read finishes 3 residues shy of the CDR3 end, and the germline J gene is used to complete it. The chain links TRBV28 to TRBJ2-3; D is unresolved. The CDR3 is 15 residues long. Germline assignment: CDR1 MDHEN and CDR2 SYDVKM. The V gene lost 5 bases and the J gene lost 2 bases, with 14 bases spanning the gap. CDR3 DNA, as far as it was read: TGTGCCAGCAGTCCCTCCAAGATACACACAGATACG. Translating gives CASSPSKIHTDT. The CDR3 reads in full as CASSPSKIHTDTQYF.

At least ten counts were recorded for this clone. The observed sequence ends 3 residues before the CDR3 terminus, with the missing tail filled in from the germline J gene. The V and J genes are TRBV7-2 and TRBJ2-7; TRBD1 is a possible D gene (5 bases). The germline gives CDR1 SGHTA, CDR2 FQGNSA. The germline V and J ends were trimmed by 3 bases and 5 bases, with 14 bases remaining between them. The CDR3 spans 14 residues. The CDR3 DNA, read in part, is TGTGCCAGCAGCTTTCCAGGGCCTGTGGACGAG. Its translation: CASSFPGPVDE. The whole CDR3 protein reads CASSFPGPVDEQYF.

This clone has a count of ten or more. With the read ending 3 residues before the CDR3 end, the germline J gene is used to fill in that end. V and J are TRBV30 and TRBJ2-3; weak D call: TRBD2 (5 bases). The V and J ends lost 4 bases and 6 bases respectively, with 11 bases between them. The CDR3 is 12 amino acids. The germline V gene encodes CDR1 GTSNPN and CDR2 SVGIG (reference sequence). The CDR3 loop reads CAWNPGMDTQYF. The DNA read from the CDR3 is TGTGCCTGGAATCCGGGGATGGATACG.

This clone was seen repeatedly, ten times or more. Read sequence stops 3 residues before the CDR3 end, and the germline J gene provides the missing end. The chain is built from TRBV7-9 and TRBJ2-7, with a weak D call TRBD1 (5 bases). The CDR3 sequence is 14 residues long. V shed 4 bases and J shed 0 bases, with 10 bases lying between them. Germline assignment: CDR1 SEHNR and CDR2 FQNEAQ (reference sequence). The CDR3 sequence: CASSSRGSSYEQYF. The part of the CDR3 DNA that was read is TGTGCCAGCAGCTCTAGGGGAAGCTCCTACGAG.

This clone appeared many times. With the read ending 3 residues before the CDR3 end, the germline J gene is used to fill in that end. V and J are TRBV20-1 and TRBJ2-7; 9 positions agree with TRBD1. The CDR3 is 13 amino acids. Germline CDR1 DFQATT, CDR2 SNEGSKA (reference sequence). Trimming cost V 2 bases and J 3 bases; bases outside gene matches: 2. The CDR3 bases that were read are TGCAGTGCTAGACGGACAGGGGACTACGAG. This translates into CSARRTGDYE. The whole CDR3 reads CSARRTGDYEQYF.

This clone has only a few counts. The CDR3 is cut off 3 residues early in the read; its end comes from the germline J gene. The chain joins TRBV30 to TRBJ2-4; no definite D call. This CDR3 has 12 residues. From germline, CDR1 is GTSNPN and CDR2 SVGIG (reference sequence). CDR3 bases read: TGTGCCTTTTATTCAGGTGTCGGTGGT. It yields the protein CAFYSGVGG. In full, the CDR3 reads CAFYSGVGGQYF.

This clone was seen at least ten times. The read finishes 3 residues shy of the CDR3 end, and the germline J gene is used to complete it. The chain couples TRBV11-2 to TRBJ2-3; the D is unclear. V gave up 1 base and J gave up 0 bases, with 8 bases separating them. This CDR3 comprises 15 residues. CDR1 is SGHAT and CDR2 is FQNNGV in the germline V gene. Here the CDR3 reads CASSLGQASTDTQYF. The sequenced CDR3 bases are TGTGCCAGCAGCTTAGGTCAGGCAAGCACAGATACG.

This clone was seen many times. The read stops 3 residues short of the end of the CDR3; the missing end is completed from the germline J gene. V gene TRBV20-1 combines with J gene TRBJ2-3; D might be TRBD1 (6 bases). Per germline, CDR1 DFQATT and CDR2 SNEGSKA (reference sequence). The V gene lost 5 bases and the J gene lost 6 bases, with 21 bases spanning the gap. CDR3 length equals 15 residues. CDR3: CSARPLRGSADTQYF. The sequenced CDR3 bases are TGCAGTGCTCGGCCCCTTAGGGGGAGTGCTGATACG.

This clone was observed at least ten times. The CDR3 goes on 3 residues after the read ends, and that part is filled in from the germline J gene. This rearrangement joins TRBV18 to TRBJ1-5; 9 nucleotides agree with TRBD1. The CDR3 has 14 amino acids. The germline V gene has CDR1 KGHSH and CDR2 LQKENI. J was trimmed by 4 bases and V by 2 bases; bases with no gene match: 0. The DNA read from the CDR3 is TGTGCCAGCTCACCAGGACAGGGGAATCAGCCC. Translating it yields CASSPGQGNQP. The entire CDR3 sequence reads CASSPGQGNQPQHF.

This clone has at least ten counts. CDR3 residues: CASSMGQGISTEAFF. The part of the CDR3 DNA that was read is TGTGCCAGCAGCATGGGACAGGGGATCAGCACTGAA. The J gene is TRBJ1-1, the V gene TRBV5-5; 10 bases agree with TRBD1. Read data end 3 residues before the CDR3 end; the end is taken from the germline J gene. The CDR3 loop spans 15 amino acids. Trimming at V came to 4 bases and at J to 4 bases, leaving 7 bases not matched to a gene. In germline, CDR1 is SGHKS, CDR2 YYEKEE (reference sequence).

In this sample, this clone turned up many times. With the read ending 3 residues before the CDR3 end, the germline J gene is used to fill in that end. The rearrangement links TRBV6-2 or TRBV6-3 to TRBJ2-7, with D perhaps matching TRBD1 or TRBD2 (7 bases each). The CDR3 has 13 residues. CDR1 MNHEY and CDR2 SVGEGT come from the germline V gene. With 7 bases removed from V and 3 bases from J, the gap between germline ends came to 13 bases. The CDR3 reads CASIDREGYEQYF. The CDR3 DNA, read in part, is TGTGCCAGCATTGACAGGGAGGGCTACGAG.

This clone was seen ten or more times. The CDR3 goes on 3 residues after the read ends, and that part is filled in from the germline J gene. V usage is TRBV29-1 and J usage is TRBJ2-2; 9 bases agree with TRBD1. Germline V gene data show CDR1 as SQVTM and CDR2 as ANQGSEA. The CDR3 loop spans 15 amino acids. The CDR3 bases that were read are TGCAGCGTGGATTTACAGGGGGCGGCGGAAGAAAAG. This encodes CSVDLQGAAEEK. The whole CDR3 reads CSVDLQGAAEEKLFF.

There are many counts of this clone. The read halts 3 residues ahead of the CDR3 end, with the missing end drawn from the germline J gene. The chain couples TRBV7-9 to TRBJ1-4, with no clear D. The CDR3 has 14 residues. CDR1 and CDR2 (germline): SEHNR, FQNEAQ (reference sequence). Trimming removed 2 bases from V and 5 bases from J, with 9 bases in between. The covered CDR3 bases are TGTGCCAGCAGCTTACAGCGTATGAATGAAAAA. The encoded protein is CASSLQRMNEK. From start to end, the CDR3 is CASSLQRMNEKLFF.

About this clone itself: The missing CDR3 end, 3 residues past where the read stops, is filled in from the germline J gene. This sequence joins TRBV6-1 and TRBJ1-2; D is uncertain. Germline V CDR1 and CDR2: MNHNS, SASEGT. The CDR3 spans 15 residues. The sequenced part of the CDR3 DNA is TGTGCCAGCAGTGAAAGACTAGCGGACTACAATGAC. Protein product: CASSERLADYND. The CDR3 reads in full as CASSERLADYNDYTF.

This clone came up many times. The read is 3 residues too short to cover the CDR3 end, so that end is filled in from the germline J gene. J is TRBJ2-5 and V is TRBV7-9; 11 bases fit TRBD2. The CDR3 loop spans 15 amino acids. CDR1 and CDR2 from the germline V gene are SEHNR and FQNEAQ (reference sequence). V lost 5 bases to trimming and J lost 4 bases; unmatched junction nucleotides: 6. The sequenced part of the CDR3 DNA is TGTGCCAGCAGCCAGGGACTAGCGGAAGGAGAGACC. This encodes CASSQGLAEGET. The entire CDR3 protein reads CASSQGLAEGETQYF.

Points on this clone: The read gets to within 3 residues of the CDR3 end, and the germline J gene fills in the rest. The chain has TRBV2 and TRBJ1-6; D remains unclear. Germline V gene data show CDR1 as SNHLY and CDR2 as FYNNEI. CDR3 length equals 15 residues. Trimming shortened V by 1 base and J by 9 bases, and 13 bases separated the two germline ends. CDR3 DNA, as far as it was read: TGTGCCAGCAGTGAAGACAGACCATCGGCTTCACCC. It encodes CASSEDRPSASP. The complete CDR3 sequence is CASSEDRPSASPLHF. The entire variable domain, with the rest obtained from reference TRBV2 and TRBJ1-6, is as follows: EPEVTQTPSHQVTQMGQEVILRCVPISNHLYFYWYRQILGQKVEFLVSFYNNEISEKSEIFDDQFSVERPDGSNFTLKIRSTKLEDSAMYFCASSEDRPSASPLHFGNGTRLTVT.

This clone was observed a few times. This chain's CDR3 is CASSLEGTHQPQHF. The sequenced CDR3 bases are TGTGCCAGCAGCTTAGAGGGTACCCATCAGCCC. The chain uses TRBV7-9 and TRBJ1-5; D is ambiguous. The missing CDR3 end, 3 residues past where the read stops, is filled in from the germline J gene. V was shortened by 1 base and J by 5 bases, with 9 bases between the two germline ends. The CDR3 contains 14 residues. Per the germline V gene, CDR1 is SEHNR and CDR2 is FQNEAQ (reference sequence).

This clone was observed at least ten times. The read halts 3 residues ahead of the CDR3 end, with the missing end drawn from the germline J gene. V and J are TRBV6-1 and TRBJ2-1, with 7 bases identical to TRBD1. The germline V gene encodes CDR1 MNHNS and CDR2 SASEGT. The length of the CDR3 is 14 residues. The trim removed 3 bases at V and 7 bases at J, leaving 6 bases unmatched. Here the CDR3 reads CASSDRGYVNEQFF. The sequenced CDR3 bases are TGTGCCAGCAGTGACAGGGGGTACGTTAATGAG.

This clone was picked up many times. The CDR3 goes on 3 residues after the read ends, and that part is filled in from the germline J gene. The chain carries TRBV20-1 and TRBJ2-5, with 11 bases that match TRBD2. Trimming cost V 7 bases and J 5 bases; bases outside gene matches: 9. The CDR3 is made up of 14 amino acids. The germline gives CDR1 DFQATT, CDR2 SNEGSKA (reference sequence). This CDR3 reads CSVSIAGGRETQYF. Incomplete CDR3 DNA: TGCAGTGTTTCTATAGCGGGGGGGCGCGAGACC.

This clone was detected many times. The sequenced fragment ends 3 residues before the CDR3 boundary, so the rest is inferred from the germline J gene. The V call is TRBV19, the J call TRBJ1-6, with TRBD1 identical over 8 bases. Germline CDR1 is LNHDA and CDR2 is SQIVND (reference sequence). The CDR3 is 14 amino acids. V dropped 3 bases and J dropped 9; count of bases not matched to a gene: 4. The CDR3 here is CASSITGGVSPLHF. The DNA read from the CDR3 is TGTGCCAGTAGTATTACAGGGGGGGTTTCACCC.

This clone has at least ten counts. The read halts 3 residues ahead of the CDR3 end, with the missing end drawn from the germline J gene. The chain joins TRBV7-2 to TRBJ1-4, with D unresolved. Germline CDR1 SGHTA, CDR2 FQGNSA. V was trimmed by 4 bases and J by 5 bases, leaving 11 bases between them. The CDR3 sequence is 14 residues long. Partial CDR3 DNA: TGTGCCAGCAGCTATGGGCGCAGAAATGAAAAA. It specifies CASSYGRRNEK. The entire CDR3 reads CASSYGRRNEKLFF.

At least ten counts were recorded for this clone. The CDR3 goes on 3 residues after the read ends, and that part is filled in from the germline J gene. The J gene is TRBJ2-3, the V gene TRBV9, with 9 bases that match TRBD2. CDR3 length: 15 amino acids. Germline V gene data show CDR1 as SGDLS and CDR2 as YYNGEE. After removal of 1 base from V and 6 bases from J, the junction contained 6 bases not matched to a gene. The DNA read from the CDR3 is TGTGCCAGCAGCGTACTGACTAGCGGATTTGATACG. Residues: CASSVLTSGFDT. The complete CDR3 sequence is CASSVLTSGFDTQYF.

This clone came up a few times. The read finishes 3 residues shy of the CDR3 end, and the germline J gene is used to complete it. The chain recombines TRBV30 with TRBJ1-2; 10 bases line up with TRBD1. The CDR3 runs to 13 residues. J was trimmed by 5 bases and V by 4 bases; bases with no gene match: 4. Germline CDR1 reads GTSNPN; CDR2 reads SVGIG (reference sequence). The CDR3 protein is CAWKGDRGYGYTF. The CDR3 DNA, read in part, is TGTGCCTGGAAAGGGGACAGGGGATATGGC.

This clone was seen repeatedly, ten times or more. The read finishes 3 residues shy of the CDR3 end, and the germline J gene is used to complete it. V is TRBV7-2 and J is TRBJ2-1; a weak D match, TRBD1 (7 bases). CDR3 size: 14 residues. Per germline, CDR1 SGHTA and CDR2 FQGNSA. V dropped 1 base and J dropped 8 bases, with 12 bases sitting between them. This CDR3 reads CASSLGQGGDEQFF. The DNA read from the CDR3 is TGTGCCAGCAGCTTAGGCCAGGGGGGCGATGAG.